This TCR beta chain was obtained from a study of STAT5B mutations in CD4+ large granular lymphocyte leukemia. About the study: Cryopreserved patient cells were CD8-depleted, then anti-CD4 bead selected. Points from the study as a whole: TRBV06-family usage was enriched in top patient clones (8/27) versus controls (2/35).

As regards this clone: Its specificity is not known.

Sequencing used immunoSEQ multiplex PCR; TCRdb keeps in-frame clones, though not all of them. This repertoire shows 4,500 to 5,000 clones, roughly 75% found once; its top ten account for 7% to 10%. Per germline, CDR1 MNHEY and CDR2 SVGAGI. The CDR3 sequence is 15 residues long. V dropped 6 bases and J dropped 5; count of bases not matched to a gene: 7. The clonotype comes from a man in his sixties or seventies with CD4+ T-cell large granular lymphocyte leukemia. The chain employs TRBV6-5 and TRBJ2-5; 12 nucleotides align to TRBD2. Sequenced input: PBMCs. CDR3 region: CASSLRLAGVETQYF. As DNA, the CDR3 is TGTGCCAGCAGCCTACGACTAGCGGGAGTTGAGACCCAGTACTTC.